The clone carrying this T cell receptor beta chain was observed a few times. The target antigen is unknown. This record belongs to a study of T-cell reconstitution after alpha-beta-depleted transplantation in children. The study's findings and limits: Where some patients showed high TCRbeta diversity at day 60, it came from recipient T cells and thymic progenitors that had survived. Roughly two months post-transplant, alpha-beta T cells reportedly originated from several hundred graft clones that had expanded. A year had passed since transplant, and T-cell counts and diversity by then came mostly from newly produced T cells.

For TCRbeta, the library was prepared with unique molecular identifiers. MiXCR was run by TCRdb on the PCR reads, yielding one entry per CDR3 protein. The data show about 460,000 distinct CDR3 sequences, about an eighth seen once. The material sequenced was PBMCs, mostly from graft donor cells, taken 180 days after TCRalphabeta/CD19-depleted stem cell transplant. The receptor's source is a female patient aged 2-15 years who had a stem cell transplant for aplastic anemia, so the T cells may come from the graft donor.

For the CDR3, the DNA is TGTGCCAGCAGTTTCGTACTAGCTCGTTCCACACACAATGAGCAGTTCTTC. Protein product: CASSFVLARSTHNEQFF. This rearrangement joins TRBV27 to TRBJ2-1, with a tentative D call TRBD2 (6 bases). From germline, CDR1 is MNHEY and CDR2 SMNVEV (reference sequence). Trimming took 3 bases from V and 5 from J, leaving 20 bases between them. CDR3 length equals 17 residues.